One and the same sample provided the 25 T cell receptor beta chains below, sequenced in a study of blood T cell repertoires in COVID-19 (dated by TCRdb to between 2020 and 2021). The library was made by the immunoSEQ multiplex PCR assay. Here the immuneACCESS table is served through TCRdb, limited to in-frame sequences with V and J called. Missing clones are a known gap in these copies; in checked studies unresolved V genes cover under half, and the rest lacks a known reason. This sample gives hundreds of thousands of clones in total; 83% of them show up just once. The ten top clones hold 7.5% to 10% of the sample. Sequencing was done on a sample of peripheral blood. The receptors come from a woman in her fifties or sixties who had recovered from COVID-19.

The chain links TRBV7-9 to TRBJ2-3; 9 bases are shared with TRBD1. The V gene end was trimmed by 3 bases and the J gene end by 3 bases; junction bases not matched to a gene: 7. This CDR3 is 16 amino acids long. Germline V gene lookup returns CDR1 SEHNR and CDR2 FQNEAQ (reference sequence). CDR3 in DNA: TGTGCCAGCAGCTTCCGGGACAGGGACTTTACAGATACGCAGTATTTT. Its translation is CASSFRDRDFTDTQYF.

The V gene is TRBV6-5, the J gene TRBJ1-2; maybe TRBD1 (6 bases). In germline, CDR1 is MNHEY, CDR2 SVGAGI. The length of the CDR3 is 14 residues. Trimming shortened V by 0 bases and J by 3 bases, and 8 bases separated the two germline ends. For the CDR3, the DNA is TGTGCCAGCAGTTACTCCGGACAGTACTATGGCTACACCTTC. This codes for CASSYSGQYYGYTF.

The genes are TRBV7-2 and TRBJ2-7; TRBD2 aligns across 12 bases. Losses at the gene ends were 5 bases for V and 3 bases for J; bases not matched to a gene: 2. The CDR3 has 14 residues. Per the germline V gene, CDR1 is SGHTA and CDR2 is FQGNSA. The CDR3 is CASSRTSGNYEQYF. The CDR3 DNA is TGTGCCAGCAGCCGGACTAGCGGGAACTACGAGCAGTACTTC.

The chain combines TRBV3-1 (or the pseudogene TRBV3-2) with TRBJ2-1; TRBD2 matches 11 bases. This CDR3 is 14 amino acids long. The trim removed 4 bases at V and 10 bases at J, leaving 6 bases unmatched. Germline V CDR1 and CDR2: LGHDT, YNNKEL (reference sequence). CDR3 loop: CASSPGTSGEEQFF. CDR3 DNA: TGTGCCAGCAGCCCAGGGACTAGCGGCGAGGAGCAGTTCTTC.

V gene TRBV11-2 combines with J gene TRBJ2-7, with TRBD1 as a possible D gene (6 bases). Germline V gene lookup returns CDR1 SGHAT and CDR2 FQNNGV. This CDR3 has 14 residues. V dropped 0 bases and J dropped 3 bases, with 9 bases sitting between them. The CDR3 sequence: CASSLDAQGYEQYF. CDR3 sequence (DNA): TGTGCCAGCAGCTTAGATGCACAGGGCTACGAGCAGTACTTC.

The chain recombines TRBV27 with TRBJ2-3; TRBD2 is a possible D gene (5 bases). The CDR3 sequence is 14 residues long. Between the trimmed V and J ends, which lost 5 bases and 0 bases, there was a span of 9 bases. Looked up from germline, CDR1 is MNHEY and CDR2 is SMNVEV (reference sequence). The CDR3: CASSPRTSTDTQYF. DNA of the CDR3: TGTGCCAGCAGTCCACGGACTAGCACAGATACGCAGTATTTT.

This clone was observed a handful of times. This sequence joins TRBV10-1 and TRBJ1-5; D possibly corresponds to TRBD1 (6 bases). Germline lookup yields CDR1 WNHNN and CDR2 SYGVQD (reference sequence). The V end was cut by 6 bases, the J end by 10 bases, with 16 bases between. The CDR3 loop spans 13 amino acids. For the CDR3, the DNA is TGCGCCAGCAGGGCTGAAATCAGGGGTCCCCAGCATTTT. This codes for CASRAEIRGPQHF.

The chain uses TRBV5-1 and TRBJ2-3; 7 bases are shared with TRBD1. CDR1 and CDR2 (germline): SGHRS, YFSETQ. V lost 2 bases and J lost 3; bases outside the gene matches: 15. CDR3 length equals 18 residues. This CDR3 is CASSLLANRGIRTDTQYF. The CDR3 DNA follows: TGCGCCAGCAGCTTATTGGCGAACAGGGGAATTAGGACAGATACGCAGTATTTT.

This clone appeared once. The chain combines TRBV1 with TRBJ2-2; the table's D gene call, TRBD1, was not cross checked with the DNA. TRBV1 is an annotated pseudogene. The CDR3 runs to 17 residues. CDR3 sequence (DNA): TGCACCAGCAGCCAAACCCAGACCTGGGGCGGCACCGGGGAGCTGTTTTTT. Protein sequence: CTSSQTQTWGGTGELFF.

The chain uses TRBV9 and TRBJ2-1; possible D gene TRBD2, 7 bases. Trimming left V 0 bases short and J 2 bases short, with 15 bases between. The CDR3 extends over 17 amino acids. Germline CDR1 SGDLS, CDR2 YYNGEE. The CDR3 protein is CASSVAPGGRPYNEQFF. CDR3 in DNA: TGTGCCAGCAGCGTAGCCCCGGGGGGCCGTCCCTACAATGAGCAGTTCTTC.

This clone turned up a few times. V is TRBV5-4 and J is TRBJ1-1; perhaps TRBD1 as D (5 bases). This CDR3 comprises 13 residues. Germline-derived CDR1 and CDR2 are SGHNT and YYREEE (reference sequence). Trimming removed 3 bases at V and 4 bases at J, with 10 bases between. The CDR3 region is CASSSVDSTEAFF. CDR3 nucleotide sequence: TGTGCCAGCAGCTCAGTTGACAGCACTGAAGCTTTCTTT.

The chain is built from TRBV7-3 and TRBJ2-5; no clear D. Germline-derived CDR1 and CDR2 are SGHTA and FQGTGA. The CDR3 extends over 13 amino acids. V lost 5 bases and J lost 0, with 7 bases in between. CDR3 coding DNA: TGTGCCAGCAGCCCCAACTACCAAGAGACCCAGTACTTC. Its protein product is CASSPNYQETQYF. The whole variable domain, remainder taken from reference TRBV7-3 and TRBJ2-5, is GAGVSQTPSNKVTEKGKYVELRCDPISGHTALYWYRQSLGQGPEFLIYFQGTGAADDSGLPNDRFFAVRPEGSVSTLKIQRTERGDSAVYLCASSPNYQETQYFGPGTRLLVL.

The chain employs TRBV11-2 and TRBJ2-4; D is unclear. Trimming left V 0 bases short and J 5 bases short, with 8 bases between. The germline gives CDR1 SGHAT, CDR2 FQNNGV. The CDR3 contains 14 residues. CDR3 in DNA: TGTGCCAGCAGCTTAGATTATCAGGAAAACATTCAGTACTTC. Amino acids: CASSLDYQENIQYF. Supplemented by reference TRBV11-2 and TRBJ2-4, the full variable domain reads EAGVAQSPRYKIIEKRQSVAFWCNPISGHATLYWYQQILGQGPKLLIQFQNNGVVDDSQLPKDRFSAERLKGVDSTLKIQPAKLEDSAVYLCASSLDYQENIQYFGAGTRLSVL.

This clone has a single count. The chain links TRBV7-9 to TRBJ1-5; D remains ambiguous. CDR1 is SEHNR and CDR2 is FQNEAQ in the germline V gene (reference sequence). CDR3 length: 15 residues. Trimming removed 4 bases at V and 0 bases at J, with 10 bases between. The CDR3 DNA reads TGTGCCAGCAGCTCCGCGGGTTATAGCAATCAGCCCCAGCATTTT. Its translation: CASSSAGYSNQPQHF. Variable domain in full (rest from reference TRBV7-9 and TRBJ1-5): DTGVSQNPRHKITKRGQNVTFRCDPISEHNRLYWYRQTLGQGPEFLTYFQNEAQLEKSRLLSDRFSAERPKGSFSTLEIQRTEQGDSAMYLCASSSAGYSNQPQHFGDGTRLSIL.

The CDR3 nucleotides are TGTGCCAGCAGTGACCGCCCGACAGGGGAGGGGGTAAACATTCAGTACTTC. Encoded protein: CASSDRPTGEGVNIQYF. V is TRBV2 and J is TRBJ2-4, with D perhaps TRBD1 (8 bases). Germline lookup yields CDR1 SNHLY and CDR2 FYNNEI. The CDR3 contains 17 residues. V was shortened by 3 bases and J by 6 bases, with 21 bases between the two germline ends.

The genes are TRBV9 and TRBJ2-7; the D gene is possibly TRBD1 (5 bases). The length of the CDR3 is 14 residues. V shed 0 bases and J shed 2 bases, with 9 bases lying between them. In germline, CDR1 is SGDLS, CDR2 YYNGEE. CDR3 residues: CASSVVQDAYEQYF. CDR3 in DNA: TGTGCCAGCAGCGTAGTACAGGACGCCTACGAGCAGTACTTC.

V gene TRBV5-5 combines with J gene TRBJ2-7; 8 nucleotides line up with TRBD1. Germline V gene data show CDR1 as SGHKS and CDR2 as YYEKEE (reference sequence). The CDR3 has 14 residues. The trim removed 4 bases at V and 3 bases at J, leaving 6 bases unmatched. This chain's CDR3 is CASSRRTGYYEQYF. CDR3 sequence (DNA): TGTGCCAGCAGCCGAAGGACAGGGTACTACGAGCAGTACTTC.

Comment on this clone: The identical CDR3 is also encoded by other nucleotide sequences in the sample. The chain uses TRBV6-5 and TRBJ2-7; TRBD1 agrees at 11 bases. J was trimmed by 2 bases and V by 4 bases; bases with no gene match: 1. The CDR3 runs to 14 residues. Germline CDR1 and CDR2: MNHEY and SVGAGI. The CDR3 DNA reads TGTGCCAGCAGTTTGGGACAGGGGGCCTACGAGCAGTACTTC. Translation: CASSLGQGAYEQYF.

This clone was recorded many times. This chain links TRBV19 with TRBJ2-7, with D perhaps TRBD2 (6 bases). The germline gives CDR1 LNHDA, CDR2 SQIVND (reference sequence). This CDR3 region has 13 residues. V lost 5 bases to trimming and J lost 3 bases, with 11 bases between them. In DNA, the CDR3 is TGTGCCAGTAGTCTACAGGAGGGCTACGAGCAGTACTTC. This encodes CASSLQEGYEQYF. The full variable domain, with the rest looked up from reference TRBV19 and TRBJ2-7, is DGGITQSPKYLFRKEGQNVTLSCEQNLNHDAMYWYRQDPGQGLRLIYYSQIVNDFQKGDIAEGYSVSREKKESFPLTVTSAQKNPTAFYLCASSLQEGYEQYFGPGTRLTVT.

The rearrangement links TRBV7-2 to TRBJ1-4; D possibly corresponds to TRBD1 (6 bases). V lost 1 base, J lost 3 bases, and 12 bases lay in between. Germline V CDR1 and CDR2: SGHTA, FQGNSA. The CDR3 is 16 amino acids. The CDR3 is CASSLDRSGANEKLFF. In DNA form, the CDR3 reads TGTGCCAGCAGCTTAGACCGATCAGGGGCTAATGAAAAACTGTTTTTT.

This CDR3 is CARSPDSGSLSIVDKNIQYF. CDR3 coding DNA: TGTGCCAGAAGCCCCGATTCCGGGTCCCTATCAATTGTCGACAAAAACATTCAGTACTTC. The V and J genes are TRBV5-3 and TRBJ2-4; D unresolved. TRBV5-3 belongs to the ORF category, with a function that is uncertain. V dropped 4 bases and J dropped 3 bases, with 29 bases sitting between them. The CDR3 is 20 residues long.

The J gene is TRBJ1-3, the V gene TRBV18, with 10 bases fitting TRBD1. The length of the CDR3 is 16 residues. V shed 8 bases, J shed 0 bases, and the junction held 7 bases outside the gene matches. Germline CDR1 and CDR2: KGHSH and LQKENI. The CDR3 nucleotides read TGTGCCAGCGCGACAGGGGGCCCCAACTCTGGAAACACCATATATTTT. Translation: CASATGGPNSGNTIYF.

V gene TRBV19 combines with J gene TRBJ2-1; no reliable D call. Germline CDR1 LNHDA, CDR2 SQIVND (reference sequence). This CDR3 is 15 amino acids long. The V and J ends lost 6 bases and 0 bases respectively, with 12 bases between them. CDR3 DNA: TGTGCCAGTAGCCCGTCCTATTTCTCCTACAATGAGCAGTTCTTC. This translates into CASSPSYFSYNEQFF.

V is TRBV6-1 and J is TRBJ1-2, with D possibly TRBD1 on 5 matching bases. The V gene lost 0 bases and the J gene lost 4 bases, with 12 bases spanning the gap. Germline CDR1 MNHNS, CDR2 SASEGT. CDR3 length: 15 residues. CDR3 sequence reads: CASSEAQGESYGYTF. In nucleotides, the CDR3 is TGTGCCAGCAGTGAAGCTCAGGGCGAATCCTATGGCTACACCTTC.

The CDR3 sequence is CASCRQFQETQYF. DNA of the CDR3: TGTGCCAGCTGTCGACAGTTCCAAGAGACCCAGTACTTC. The chain couples TRBV6-5 to TRBJ2-5; maybe TRBD1 (5 bases). Germline CDR1 is MNHEY and CDR2 is SVGAGI. The V end was cut by 8 bases, the J end by 1 base, with 11 bases between. The length of the CDR3 is 13 residues.